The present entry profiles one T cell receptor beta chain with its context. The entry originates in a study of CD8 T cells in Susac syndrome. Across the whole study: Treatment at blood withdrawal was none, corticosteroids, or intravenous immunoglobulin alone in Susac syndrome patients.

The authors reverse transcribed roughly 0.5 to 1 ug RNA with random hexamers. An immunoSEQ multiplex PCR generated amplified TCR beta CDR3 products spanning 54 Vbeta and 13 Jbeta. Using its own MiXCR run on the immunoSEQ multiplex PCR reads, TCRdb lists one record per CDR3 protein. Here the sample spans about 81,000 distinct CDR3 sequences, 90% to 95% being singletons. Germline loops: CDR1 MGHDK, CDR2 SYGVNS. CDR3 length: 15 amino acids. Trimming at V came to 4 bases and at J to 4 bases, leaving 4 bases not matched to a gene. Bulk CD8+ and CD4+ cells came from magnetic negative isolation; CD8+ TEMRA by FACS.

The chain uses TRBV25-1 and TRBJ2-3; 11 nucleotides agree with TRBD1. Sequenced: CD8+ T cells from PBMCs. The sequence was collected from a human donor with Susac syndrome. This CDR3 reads CASSVGDRGSDTQYF. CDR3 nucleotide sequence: TGTGCCAGCAGTGTGGGGGACAGGGGGTCAGATACGCAGTATTTT. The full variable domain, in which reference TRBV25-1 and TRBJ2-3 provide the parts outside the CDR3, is EADIYQTPRYLVIGTGKKITLECSQTMGHDKMYWYQQDPGMELHLIHYSYGVNSTEKGDLSSESTVSRIRTEHFPLTLESARPSHTSQYLCASSVGDRGSDTQYFGPGTRLTVL.